This T cell receptor beta chain appears in the sequencing data of a study of T-cell memory formation after mild COVID-19. Whole-study results and caveats: Confirmation of SARS-CoV-2 specificity was lacking for second-wave clones peaking day 37.

The CDR3 sequence is 13 residues long. Germline CDR1 MDHEN, CDR2 SYDVKM. The V gene lost 7 bases and the J gene lost 4 bases, with 13 bases spanning the gap. TCRdb passed the 5' RACE reads through MiXCR, listing each CDR3 protein once. The repertoire includes roughly 340,000 distinct CDR3 sequences, about 20% of them detected once, and roughly 23% sits in the top ten. With regard to this clonotype: Its antigen is still unknown.

The specimen was PBMCs or a T cell subset sorted from them (not recorded which). This receptor was identified in a man aged 18 to 30 who had mild COVID-19 (a few samples of this study predate the infection). Cell type and time point are not known. The chain has TRBV28 and TRBJ1-1; D possibly corresponds to TRBD1 (5 bases). The CDR3 is CASIRWDGTEAFF. CDR3 nucleotide sequence: TGTGCCAGCATCCGGTGGGACGGCACTGAAGCTTTCTTT. Based on the CDR3 plus reference TRBV28 and TRBJ1-1, the full variable domain is DVKVTQSSRYLVKRTGEKVFLECVQDMDHENMFWYRQDPGLGLRLIYFSYDVKMKEKGDIPEGYSVSREKKERFSLILESASTNQTSMYLCASIRWDGTEAFFGQGTRLTVV.